Detailed here is one T cell receptor (beta chain). Its antigen is still unknown. It was RNA transcripts that yielded the amplified TCR beta CDR3 regions. The HTBI primer set drove a first-round RT-PCR of the TCR CDR3. MiXCR, run by TCRdb on the multiplex PCR reads, gives a single entry per CDR3 protein. The data hold about 46,000 distinct CDR3 sequences, with about 52% observed a single time. The data stem from a study of T cells in Graves' hyperthyroidism and ophthalmopathy. Study conclusions and caveats: The model anticipated ophthalmopathy a median around six months pre-onset.

Used for diagnoses were clinical symptoms, serum thyroxine and TRAb, thyroid ultrasound and orbital computed tomography. This clonotype was obtained from a woman aged 45-59 years with Graves' hyperthyroidism. The sample taken for sequencing was peripheral blood or thyroid tissue (not recorded which).

CDR3 loop: CSARDVGEKLFF. The CDR3 DNA reads TGCAGTGCTAGAGATGTGGGGGAAAAACTGTTTTTT. The genes are TRBV20-1 and TRBJ1-4; no clear D. The CDR3 covers 12 residues. With 0 bases removed from V and 8 bases from J, the gap between germline ends came to 7 bases. Germline V gene data show CDR1 as DFQATT and CDR2 as SNEGSKA (reference sequence).